The 27 T cell receptor beta chains in this list originate from one sample, sequenced in a study of shared clonotypes between healthy human individuals (dated by TCRdb to about 2020). Library preparation used the immunoSEQ multiplex PCR assay. The table comes from immuneACCESS by way of TCRdb, which keeps in-frame sequences with V and J called. Part of the clones is missing from these tables; in studies checked, under half for an unresolved V gene and the rest for unknown reasons. In this sample the table shows about half a million clones, 81% of which occur a single time. Clones ranked in the top ten supply 9.5% to 15% of the sample. Sequences were obtained from PBMCs. The receptors were sampled from a middle-aged woman in good health. Some clones in this sample may be carry-over from other donors' samples.

In its sample, this clone was seen a few times. The same CDR3 arises from other DNA sequences in this sample as well. The chain employs TRBV18 and TRBJ1-3, with D hard to call. The V gene lost 3 bases and the J gene lost 0 bases, with 6 bases spanning the gap. Germline-derived CDR1 and CDR2 are KGHSH and LQKENI. The CDR3 length is 14 residues. This chain's CDR3 is CASSPGSSGNTIYF. For the CDR3, the DNA is TGTGCCAGCTCACCGGGGAGCTCTGGAAACACCATATATTTT.

The V and J genes are TRBV6-5 and TRBJ2-3; a possible D gene is TRBD2 (6 bases). V gave up 2 bases and J gave up 7 bases, with 7 bases separating them. The CDR3 is made up of 12 amino acids. Per germline, CDR1 MNHEY and CDR2 SVGAGI. CDR3: CASSYGGYTQYF. The CDR3 bases are TGTGCCAGCAGTTACGGGGGGTATACGCAGTATTTT.

This chain connects TRBV5-1 to TRBJ2-6, with a weak D call TRBD1 (5 bases). The CDR3 totals 15 residues. Germline lookup yields CDR1 SGHRS and CDR2 YFSETQ. The V end lost 7 bases, the J end lost 0 bases, and 11 bases lay between the germline ends. The CDR3, as DNA: TGCGCCAGCTCAAGGGGAAGCTCTGGGGCCAACGTCCTGACTTTC. Amino acids: CASSRGSSGANVLTF.

Remarks on this clone: Only one base separates this from a far larger clonotype, so it likely reflects a read error. The chain couples TRBV7-3 to TRBJ1-2; D remains ambiguous. CDR1 is SGHTA and CDR2 is FQGTGA in the germline V gene. CDR3 size: 15 residues. In DNA, the CDR3 is TGTGCCAGCAGCTTAACGGTCGGGGATAACTATTGCTACACCTTC. Translated: CASSLTVGDNYCYTF.

J is TRBJ2-5 and V is TRBV5-1, with a possible D match to TRBD2 (5 bases). V was cut by 2 bases and J by 5 bases, with 13 bases left in between. There are 14 residues in the CDR3. Germline assignment: CDR1 SGHRS and CDR2 YFSETQ. The CDR3 is CASSFTSSLETQYF. CDR3 nucleotides: TGCGCCAGCAGCTTCACTAGTTCCCTGGAGACCCAGTACTTC.

The chain employs TRBV5-6 and TRBJ2-1; 12 nucleotides line up with TRBD2. The CDR3 runs 14 residues. With V trimmed by 5 bases and J by 5 bases, 2 bases remained unmatched. The germline CDR1 and CDR2 sequences are SGHDT and YYEEEE. CDR3: CASSRLAGDNEQFF. Here the CDR3 DNA reads TGTGCCAGCAGTAGACTAGCGGGGGACAATGAGCAGTTCTTC.

Regarding this clone: This likely reflects a read error, since a far larger clone is one base away. Other DNA sequences in this specimen translate into the identical CDR3. This chain uses TRBV28 with TRBJ1-1; D remains ambiguous. The length of the CDR3 is 13 residues. Germline V gene lookup returns CDR1 MDHEN and CDR2 SYDVKM. CDR3 coding DNA: TGTGCCAGTAGTTTATTAGGCACGTCAGTGGCTTTCTTT. Encoded protein: CASSLLGTSVAFF.

The V call is TRBV27, the J call TRBJ2-1; D is unclear. CDR1 and CDR2 (germline): MNHEY, SMNVEV (reference sequence). This CDR3 has 15 amino acids. The germline V and J ends were trimmed by 2 bases and 9 bases, with 17 bases remaining between them. The CDR3 DNA sequence: TGTGCCAGCAGTTTAAAGGATTGGCCGGCCGGTGAGCAGTTCTTC. This gives the protein CASSLKDWPAGEQFF.

Comments on this clone: A far larger clone differs by one base, so this is likely a read error. The chain joins TRBV5-1 to TRBJ1-2; 10 bases map to TRBD1. Unmatched junction bases numbered 5, after V lost 0 bases and J lost 9 bases. The CDR3 contains 14 residues. Germline-derived CDR1 and CDR2 are SGHRS and YFSETQ. The CDR3 loop is CASSLGQGADCYTF. The CDR3 DNA reads as TGCGCCAGCAGCTTGGGACAGGGGGCGGATTGCTACACCTTC.

V is TRBV18 and J is TRBJ2-7; the match to TRBD1 covers 10 bases. V shed 3 bases and J 4 bases; nucleotides not matched to a gene: 9. The CDR3 is 16 amino acids. Per germline, CDR1 KGHSH and CDR2 LQKENI. DNA for the CDR3: TGTGCCAGCTCACCCATCACGACAGGGGGCGGTTACGAGCAGTACTTC. It codes for CASSPITTGGGYEQYF.

The chain uses TRBV6-5 and TRBJ1-2, with 10 bases matching TRBD1. CDR1 is MNHEY, CDR2 SVGAGI, per germline. CDR3 length: 15 residues. Trimming at V came to 0 bases and at J to 6 bases, leaving 4 bases not matched to a gene. CDR3: CASSYSPGTGDGYTF. CDR3 nucleotide sequence: TGTGCCAGCAGTTACTCTCCTGGGACAGGGGATGGCTACACCTTC.

The J gene is TRBJ1-2, the V gene TRBV28; 9 bases are a match to TRBD1. Trimming at V came to 7 bases and at J to 8 bases, leaving 8 bases not matched to a gene. Germline values: CDR1 MDHEN, CDR2 SYDVKM. The CDR3 has 13 residues. The CDR3 DNA is TGTGCCAGCAAGACAGGGGGGTTTATGGGCTACACCTTC. This sequence encodes CASKTGGFMGYTF.

This chain joins TRBV7-8 and TRBJ1-5, with D maybe TRBD1 (5 bases). This CDR3 spans 15 amino acids. Trimming removed 1 base from V and 6 bases from J, with 13 bases in between. Germline V gene sequence: CDR1 SGHVS, CDR2 FQNEAQ. The CDR3 region is CASSLEGSWGQPQHF. The CDR3 bases are TGTGCCAGCAGCTTAGAGGGGAGTTGGGGTCAGCCCCAGCATTTT. The full variable domain, with the rest looked up from reference TRBV7-8 and TRBJ1-5, is GAGVSQSPRYKVAKRGQDVALRCDPISGHVSLFWYQQALGQGPEFLTYFQNEAQLDKSGLPSDRFFAERPEGSVSTLKIQRTQQEDSAVYLCASSLEGSWGQPQHFGDGTRLSIL.

The chain carries TRBV7-3 and TRBJ2-2; 7 nucleotides agree with TRBD2. There are 17 residues in the CDR3. Germline CDR1 and CDR2: SGHTA and FQGTGA. The V gene end was trimmed by 0 bases and the J gene end by 6 bases; junction bases not matched to a gene: 10. CDR3 in DNA: TGTGCCAGCAGCTTAACGGCGCTAGCGGTTAGCTCCGGGGAGCTGTTTTTT. Translated, it gives CASSLTALAVSSGELFF.

V usage is TRBV28 and J usage is TRBJ1-3; the D gene is possibly TRBD1 (6 bases). Germline CDR1 reads MDHEN; CDR2 reads SYDVKM. The V end lost 10 bases, the J end lost 10 bases, and 20 bases lay between the germline ends. CDR3 size: 13 residues. The CDR3 nucleotides are TGTGCCACAAATGGGGGGGCCCCGACGACCATATATTTT. It yields the protein CATNGGAPTTIYF.

The V and J genes are TRBV7-3 and TRBJ1-2; TRBD1 aligns across 7 bases. This CDR3 contains 14 residues. The germline CDR1 and CDR2 sequences are SGHTA and FQGTGA. The ends lost 3 bases at V and 4 bases at J; junction bases unmatched: 5. CDR3 sequence reads: CASSFSHRGYGYTF. The CDR3 nucleotides are TGTGCCAGCAGCTTTTCGCACAGGGGCTATGGCTACACCTTC. The variable domain in full, completed from reference TRBV7-3 and TRBJ1-2, reads GAGVSQTPSNKVTEKGKYVELRCDPISGHTALYWYRQSLGQGPEFLIYFQGTGAADDSGLPNDRFFAVRPEGSVSTLKIQRTERGDSAVYLCASSFSHRGYGYTFGSGTRLTVV.

The CDR3 coding sequence is TGCAGCGGGGACCTAGGGGGCACAGATACGCAGTATTTT. This sequence encodes CSGDLGGTDTQYF. The chain combines TRBV29-1 with TRBJ2-3; D tentatively reads TRBD1 or TRBD2 (5 bases each). Germline-derived CDR1 and CDR2 are SQVTM and ANQGSEA. Between the trimmed V and J ends, which lost 7 bases and 1 base, there was a span of 12 bases. The CDR3 length is 13 residues.

This clone appeared many times. The chain joins TRBV7-2 to TRBJ2-5; 7 positions agree with TRBD1. Unmatched junction bases numbered 5, after V lost 2 bases and J lost 5 bases. The germline CDR1 and CDR2 sequences are SGHTA and FQGNSA. CDR3 length equals 14 residues. DNA of the CDR3: TGTGCCAGCAGCTTACAAGGGGGCGGGGAGACCCAGTACTTC. It yields the protein CASSLQGGGETQYF.

The chain links TRBV7-3 to TRBJ2-1, with TRBD1 as a possible D gene (6 bases). From germline, CDR1 is SGHTA and CDR2 FQGTGA. CDR3 length: 13 amino acids. Trimming took 5 bases from V and 9 from J, leaving 14 bases between them. CDR3: CASSIRDRREQFF. The CDR3, as DNA: TGTGCCAGCAGCATTCGTGACAGGCGTGAGCAGTTCTTC. Variable domain in full (rest from reference TRBV7-3 and TRBJ2-1): GAGVSQTPSNKVTEKGKYVELRCDPISGHTALYWYRQSLGQGPEFLIYFQGTGAADDSGLPNDRFFAVRPEGSVSTLKIQRTERGDSAVYLCASSIRDRREQFFGPGTRLTVL.

The chain employs TRBV28 and TRBJ1-5; 9 bases agree with TRBD1. The CDR3 runs to 14 residues. Trimming cost V 7 bases and J 6 bases; bases outside gene matches: 7. Germline V gene lookup returns CDR1 MDHEN and CDR2 SYDVKM. The CDR3 region has the DNA TGTGCCAGCACCGGACAGGGGCGGGGTCAGCCCCAGCATTTT. It specifies CASTGQGRGQPQHF.

Comments on this clone: A much larger clone lies one base from this, so it may be a read error. The chain carries TRBV5-8 and TRBJ2-3; TRBD2 aligns across 13 bases. This CDR3 contains 19 residues. CDR1 is SGHTS, CDR2 YDEGEE, per germline. The CDR3 coding sequence is TGTACCAGCAGCTTGGAAGGGACTAGCGGGGTGGCTGGCACAGATACGCAGTATTTT. This codes for CTSSLEGTSGVAGTDTQYF.

The rearrangement links TRBV28 to TRBJ2-7; perhaps TRBD2 as D (6 bases). CDR1 and CDR2 from the germline V gene are MDHEN and SYDVKM. The CDR3 extends over 12 amino acids. Trimming took off 8 bases at V and 5 bases at J, with 13 bases between the two ends. The CDR3 coding sequence is TGTGCCAGCTCCGACCGGAGGGACGAGCAGTACTTC. Encoded protein: CASSDRRDEQYF.

The chain links TRBV21-1 to TRBJ1-5; TRBD1 reflects the table's D call only, with no check against the DNA. TRBV21-1 is a documented pseudogene. CDR3 length: 12 amino acids. CDR3 in amino acids: CASRTGRQPQHF. In DNA form, the CDR3 reads TGTGCCAGCAGGACAGGGCGTCAGCCCCAGCATTTT.

The rearrangement joins TRBV28 to TRBJ2-3, with D perhaps being TRBD1 or TRBD2 (5 bases each). CDR1 and CDR2 (germline): MDHEN, SYDVKM. The V end lost 4 bases, the J end lost 6 bases, and 17 bases lay between the germline ends. CDR3 length: 15 amino acids. The CDR3 region is CASSSPIGEGDTQYF. Written as DNA, the CDR3 is TGTGCCAGCAGTTCCCCCATCGGAGAGGGGGATACGCAGTATTTT.

This clone was found a few times. The likely explanation is a read error, given a far larger clone one base away. In the same sample, other DNA sequences code for this CDR3. The genes are TRBV25-1 and TRBJ1-2, with 7 bases matching TRBD1. Per the germline V gene, CDR1 is MGHDK and CDR2 is SYGVNS. The CDR3 length is 16 residues. The CDR3: CASSELGTVGTYGYTF. CDR3 coding DNA: TGTGCCAGCAGTGAGCTCGGGACAGTGGGTACCTATGGCTACACCTTT.

This clone has at least ten counts. This chain links TRBV4-1 with TRBJ1-3, with no clear D. The ends were cut back, 0 bases at V and 2 bases at J, with 8 bases in the middle. CDR1 and CDR2 (germline): MGHRA, YSYEKL. This CDR3 is built from 15 residues. CDR3 nucleotides: TGCGCCAGCAGCCAAGACAGGCAGCCTGGAAACACCATATATTTT. Translated: CASSQDRQPGNTIYF.

The CDR3 sequence is CASSLGSGRARTGELFF. The DNA for the CDR3 is TGTGCCAGCAGCTTAGGGAGCGGGAGGGCCAGAACCGGGGAGCTGTTTTTT. The chain carries TRBV7-6 and TRBJ2-2, with 10 nucleotides matching TRBD2. This CDR3 region has 17 residues. CDR1 and CDR2 (germline): SGHVS, FNYEAQ. V shed 1 base, J shed 5 bases, and the junction held 7 bases outside the gene matches.